The 32 T cell receptor beta chains reported below all come from one sample, sequenced in a study of shared clonotypes between healthy human individuals. Sequencing was performed with immunoSEQ multiplex PCR; in TCRdb, only in-frame clones are kept and a portion is missing. The sample has around 500,000 clones; less than 80% are singletons. Sequenced: PBMCs. These receptors were collected from a middle-aged woman in good health. Some clones in this sample may be carry-over from other donors' samples.

The chain recombines TRBV6-4 with TRBJ1-2; D gene unclear. CDR3 length: 10 amino acids. Deletions cut 7 bases from V and 6 bases from J, with 6 bases between. Germline CDR1 and CDR2: MRHNA and SNTAGT. The CDR3 reads CASTTDGYTF. For the CDR3, the DNA is TGTGCCAGCACCACCGATGGCTACACCTTC.

The V gene is TRBV11-3, the J gene TRBJ2-5, with D perhaps TRBD2 (6 bases). The CDR3 length is 13 residues. The germline V and J ends were trimmed by 6 bases and 5 bases, with 13 bases remaining between them. CDR1 is SGHNT, CDR2 YENEEA, per germline. This CDR3 is CASSSGPRETQYF. The CDR3 coding sequence is TGTGCCAGCAGTAGCGGTCCTAGGGAGACCCAGTACTTC. The whole variable domain, remainder taken from reference TRBV11-3 and TRBJ2-5, is EAGVVQSPRYKIIEKKQPVAFWCNPISGHNTLYWYLQNLGQGPELLIRYENEEAVDDSQLPKDRFSAERLKGVDSTLKIQPAELGDSAVYLCASSSGPRETQYFGPGTRLLVL.

The CDR3 nucleotides are TGTGCCTGGAGTGAACTTGGGACACCGAACACTGAAGCTTTCTTT. Amino acid sequence: CAWSELGTPNTEAFF. The chain carries TRBV30 and TRBJ1-1; D is perhaps TRBD1 (6 bases). With 1 base removed from V and 1 base from J, the gap between germline ends came to 13 bases. CDR3 size: 15 residues. Germline assignment: CDR1 GTSNPN and CDR2 SVGIG (reference sequence).

The CDR3 here is CASSRPGLRASTDTQYF. The CDR3 coding sequence is TGCGCCAGCAGCCGACCGGGACTGAGAGCTAGCACAGATACGCAGTATTTT. J is TRBJ2-3 and V is TRBV4-1; possibly TRBD2 for D (6 bases). The germline V and J ends were trimmed by 4 bases and 0 bases, with 17 bases remaining between them. This CDR3 contains 17 residues. CDR1 is MGHRA, CDR2 YSYEKL, per germline.

The chain uses TRBV10-3 and TRBJ2-6; D possibly corresponds to TRBD2 (5 bases). The CDR3 is 16 amino acids. Deletions cut 6 bases from V and 0 bases from J, with 12 bases between. The germline V gene encodes CDR1 ENHRY and CDR2 SYGVKD. The CDR3 spells CAISSLRGSGANVLTF. CDR3 nucleotides: TGTGCCATCAGCTCACTACGGGGCTCTGGGGCCAACGTCCTGACTTTC.

This chain uses TRBV30 with TRBJ2-7; D is unresolved. The CDR3 consists of 11 residues. Trimming shortened V by 0 bases and J by 2 bases, and 2 bases separated the two germline ends. CDR1 and CDR2 from the germline V gene are GTSNPN and SVGIG (reference sequence). In DNA form, the CDR3 reads TGTGCCTGGAGTGTAACCTACGAGCAGTACTTC. It encodes CAWSVTYEQYF. The entire variable domain, with the rest obtained from reference TRBV30 and TRBJ2-7, is as follows: SQTIHQWPATLVQPVGSPLSLECTVEGTSNPNLYWYRQAAGRGLQLLFYSVGIGQISSEVPQNLSASRPQDRQFILSSKKLLLSDSGFYLCAWSVTYEQYFGPGTRLTVT.

The chain employs TRBV10-2 and TRBJ2-7, with TRBD2 as a possible D gene (6 bases). This CDR3 is 14 amino acids long. CDR1 is WSHSY, CDR2 SAAADI, per germline. V dropped 5 bases and J dropped 3 bases, with 14 bases sitting between them. DNA of the CDR3: TGCGCCAGCAGTAAGTGGGGAGGAAACTACGAGCAGTACTTC. Translating it yields CASSKWGGNYEQYF.

The chain carries TRBV5-4 and TRBJ2-2, with 9 bases that match TRBD1. The J segment lost 5 bases and the V segment lost 2 bases, leaving 7 bases of the junction unmatched. The CDR3 has 16 residues. The germline CDR1 and CDR2 sequences are SGHNT and YYREEE (reference sequence). CDR3 bases: TGTGCCAGCAGCTTCCCGGGACAGGGAGTTACCGGGGAGCTGTTTTTT. Translating it yields CASSFPGQGVTGELFF.

This chain connects TRBV5-1 to TRBJ2-3; D unclear. The CDR3 consists of 16 residues. Germline CDR1 reads SGHRS; CDR2 reads YFSETQ. Trimming removed 0 bases from V and 4 bases from J, with 15 bases in between. CDR3 sequence (DNA): TGCGCCAGCAGCTTGGCCGTGGGGTCGGGCGCAGATACGCAGTATTTT. Amino acid sequence: CASSLAVGSGADTQYF.

The gene calls are TRBV7-9 and TRBJ2-3; 13 bases are a match to TRBD2. After removal of 5 bases from V and 6 bases from J, the junction contained 8 bases not matched to a gene. This CDR3 is built from 16 residues. Germline values: CDR1 SEHNR, CDR2 FQNEAQ (reference sequence). The CDR3 protein is CASSPLAGGPQDTQYF. The CDR3 DNA reads as TGTGCCAGCAGCCCACTAGCGGGAGGGCCACAGGATACGCAGTATTTT.

The rearrangement joins TRBV14 to TRBJ2-1; D is possibly TRBD2 (5 bases). Germline CDR1 reads SGHDN; CDR2 reads FVKESK. This CDR3 comprises 15 residues. The ends were cut back, 2 bases at V and 2 bases at J, with 10 bases in the middle. CDR3 sequence: CASSQKRQTYNEQFF. In nucleotides, the CDR3 is TGTGCCAGCAGCCAAAAGCGGCAAACCTACAATGAGCAGTTCTTC.

This chain links TRBV5-1 with TRBJ2-2; D is uncertain. V was pared by 0 bases and J by 5 bases, with 14 bases between. CDR3 length: 16 residues. The germline V gene has CDR1 SGHRS and CDR2 YFSETQ. This CDR3 is CASSLEPVDGTGELFF. In DNA form, the CDR3 reads TGCGCCAGCAGCTTGGAGCCCGTTGATGGGACCGGGGAGCTGTTTTTT.

The chain joins TRBV4-2 to TRBJ2-1; 7 bases are shared with TRBD2. The CDR3 spans 15 residues. With V trimmed by 4 bases and J by 6 bases, 9 bases remained unmatched. In germline, CDR1 is LGHNA, CDR2 YNFKEQ. CDR3 sequence reads: CASSPGEREGNEQFF. The CDR3 DNA reads TGTGCCAGCAGCCCTGGGGAAAGGGAGGGCAATGAGCAGTTCTTC.

The chain links TRBV7-9 to TRBJ2-4; 14 bases agree with TRBD2. This CDR3 comprises 16 residues. Germline-derived CDR1 and CDR2 are SEHNR and FQNEAQ (reference sequence). V dropped 5 bases and J dropped 8; count of bases not matched to a gene: 8. CDR3 sequence: CASSLGLAGVADIQYF. CDR3 sequence (DNA): TGTGCCAGCAGCCTGGGACTAGCGGGAGTCGCGGACATTCAGTACTTC.

In the case of this clone: This same CDR3 is encoded by further DNA sequences in the sample. The V call is TRBV5-4, the J call TRBJ2-1, with D unclear. The germline V and J ends were trimmed by 0 bases and 5 bases, with 6 bases remaining between them. This CDR3 region has 13 residues. Germline assignment: CDR1 SGHNT and CDR2 YYREEE (reference sequence). Written as DNA, the CDR3 is TGTGCCAGCAGCTTGGATAGGAACAATGAGCAGTTCTTC. Residues: CASSLDRNNEQFF.

This chain connects TRBV19 to TRBJ2-1, with D perhaps matching TRBD2 (5 bases). CDR1 and CDR2 from the germline V gene are LNHDA and SQIVND (reference sequence). V was clipped by 3 bases and J by 0 bases, with 12 bases between them. The length of the CDR3 is 16 residues. In DNA, the CDR3 is TGTGCCAGTAGTATGCCGTCGGGGATCTCCTACAATGAGCAGTTCTTC. Translated: CASSMPSGISYNEQFF.

The genes are TRBV30 and TRBJ2-1; 7 bases match TRBD2. Germline lookup yields CDR1 GTSNPN and CDR2 SVGIG (reference sequence). Trimming at V came to 0 bases and at J to 9 bases, leaving 5 bases not matched to a gene. The CDR3 is 13 residues long. CDR3 sequence: CAWSVIAGTEQFF. The CDR3 nucleotides are TGTGCCTGGAGTGTAATAGCGGGCACTGAGCAGTTCTTC.

The V and J genes are TRBV2 and TRBJ1-1, with 7 bases that match TRBD1. Trimming took 10 bases from V and 1 from J; bases not matched to a gene: 6. This CDR3 spans 13 amino acids. Germline lookup yields CDR1 SNHLY and CDR2 FYNNEI. CDR3 residues: CAISDRANTEAFF. In DNA form, the CDR3 reads TGTGCCATATCAGACAGGGCGAACACTGAAGCTTTCTTT.

V gene TRBV7-2 combines with J gene TRBJ2-2; 7 bases are shared with TRBD1. Germline CDR1 SGHTA, CDR2 FQGNSA. Trimming at V came to 5 bases and at J to 2 bases, leaving 8 bases not matched to a gene. The CDR3 extends over 16 amino acids. The CDR3 nucleotides read TGTGCCAGCAGCCATCACAGGGGCGGCAACACCGGGGAGCTGTTTTTT. Translation gives CASSHHRGGNTGELFF.

This chain links TRBV30 with TRBJ1-4; D not resolved. Germline lookup yields CDR1 GTSNPN and CDR2 SVGIG (reference sequence). CDR3 length: 13 amino acids. V shed 1 base and J shed 4 bases, with 7 bases lying between them. CDR3 sequence: CAWSGADNEKLFF. The CDR3 DNA reads as TGTGCCTGGAGTGGGGCAGATAATGAAAAACTGTTTTTT.

The gene calls are TRBV19 and TRBJ2-7; D call uncertain. Germline-derived CDR1 and CDR2 are LNHDA and SQIVND (reference sequence). The CDR3 is 12 amino acids. Trimming removed 3 bases from V and 4 bases from J, with 7 bases in between. CDR3 in DNA: TGTGCCAGTAGTATGAACGAGTACGAGCAGTACTTC. This codes for CASSMNEYEQYF.

This sequence joins TRBV15 and TRBJ2-3; no definite D call. CDR3 length: 14 amino acids. Per germline, CDR1 LNHNV and CDR2 YYDKDF (reference sequence). V lost 5 bases and J lost 1, with 10 bases in between. In nucleotides, the CDR3 is TGTGCCACCAGCGTCAGGAGAGGCACAGATACGCAGTATTTT. It codes for CATSVRRGTDTQYF.

In its sample, this clone was seen once. The chain employs TRBV19 and TRBJ1-3; possible D gene TRBD1, 6 bases. The length of the CDR3 is 15 residues. V was cut by 6 bases and J by 0 bases, with 12 bases left in between. CDR1 and CDR2 (germline): LNHDA, SQIVND (reference sequence). CDR3 sequence (DNA): TGTGCCAGTAGCCACCAGACAGGCTCTGGAAACACCATATATTTT. Its protein is CASSHQTGSGNTIYF.

This clone was observed a handful of times. V usage is TRBV5-1 and J usage is TRBJ1-3; D is ambiguous. The CDR3 runs to 14 residues. Germline V gene lookup returns CDR1 SGHRS and CDR2 YFSETQ. Trimming removed 0 bases at V and 4 bases at J, with 8 bases between. CDR3 amino acids: CASSLGNQGNTIYF. CDR3 in DNA: TGCGCCAGCAGCTTGGGCAATCAAGGAAACACCATATATTTT.

The chain has TRBV15 and TRBJ2-1; the match to TRBD1 covers 11 bases. Losses at the gene ends were 4 bases for V and 3 bases for J; bases not matched to a gene: 5. CDR1 is LNHNV and CDR2 is YYDKDF in the germline V gene (reference sequence). This CDR3 is 16 amino acids long. The CDR3 bases are TGTGCCACCAGCAAGGGCGGGACAGGGGGCTACAATGAGCAGTTCTTC. It codes for CATSKGGTGGYNEQFF.

J is TRBJ1-2 and V is TRBV5-7, with unresolved D. TRBV5-7 qualifies as an ORF whose function is uncertain. CDR3 length: 14 residues. V dropped 0 bases and J dropped 2 bases, with 8 bases sitting between them. The CDR3, as DNA: TGTGCCAGCAGCTTGGTGGTCAAAAACTATGGCTACACCTTC. It is translated as CASSLVVKNYGYTF.

A remark on this clone: Different DNA sequences within this sample yield the same CDR3. CDR3 sequence: CASSVSTGELFF. The DNA for the CDR3 is TGTGCCAGCAGCGTTAGCACCGGGGAGCTGTTTTTT. The gene calls are TRBV9 and TRBJ2-2; unclear D gene. From germline, CDR1 is SGDLS and CDR2 YYNGEE. The V end lost 2 bases, the J end lost 4 bases, and 3 bases lay between the germline ends. The CDR3 has 12 amino acids.

The chain is built from TRBV6-5 and TRBJ2-2; D is possibly TRBD2 (5 bases). Germline values: CDR1 MNHEY, CDR2 SVGAGI. Trimming pared 1 base from V and 8 bases from J, leaving 14 bases between. This CDR3 contains 15 residues. The CDR3 loop is CASSYFRGPTGELFF. The DNA of the CDR3 is TGTGCCAGCAGTTACTTCCGGGGTCCCACGGGGGAGCTGTTTTTT.

The rearrangement joins TRBV18 to TRBJ1-5; no reliable D call. The CDR3 has 15 amino acids. V was cut by 1 base and J by 0 bases, with 7 bases left in between. From germline, CDR1 is KGHSH and CDR2 LQKENI. This chain's CDR3 is CASSPQENSNQPQHF. The CDR3 bases are TGTGCCAGCTCACCACAGGAAAATAGCAATCAGCCCCAGCATTTT.

The chain employs TRBV7-2 and TRBJ2-7; D uncertain. The CDR3 is 15 residues long. The germline CDR1 and CDR2 sequences are SGHTA and FQGNSA. V was trimmed by 5 bases and J by 6 bases, leaving 20 bases between them. This CDR3 reads CASSVSGGTVSEQYF. DNA for the CDR3: TGTGCCAGCAGCGTCTCGGGCGGAACCGTTAGCGAGCAGTACTTC.

This clone was seen a single time. This likely reflects a read error, since a far larger clone is one base away. Other nucleotide sequences from this sample produce the same CDR3. The rearrangement links TRBV29-1 to TRBJ2-7; D possibly matches TRBD1 or TRBD2 (6 bases each). This CDR3 spans 14 amino acids. Trimming cost V 6 bases and J 4 bases, with 19 bases left between them. Germline V lookup: CDR1 SQVTM, CDR2 ANQGSEA. The CDR3 is CSVGAGREPYEQYF. The CDR3 nucleotides are TGCAGCGTGGGGGCTGGGCGGGAACCTTACGAGCAGTACTTC.

This clone was picked up a small number of times. The chain has TRBV2 and TRBJ1-1; TRBD1 matches 8 bases. This CDR3 is 15 amino acids long. Germline CDR1 SNHLY, CDR2 FYNNEI. After removal of 5 bases from V and 6 bases from J, the junction contained 11 bases not matched to a gene. The DNA for the CDR3 is TGTGCCAGCAGTTTCCCTTCAGGGGGCTGGGCTGAAGCTTTCTTT. It encodes CASSFPSGGWAEAFF.